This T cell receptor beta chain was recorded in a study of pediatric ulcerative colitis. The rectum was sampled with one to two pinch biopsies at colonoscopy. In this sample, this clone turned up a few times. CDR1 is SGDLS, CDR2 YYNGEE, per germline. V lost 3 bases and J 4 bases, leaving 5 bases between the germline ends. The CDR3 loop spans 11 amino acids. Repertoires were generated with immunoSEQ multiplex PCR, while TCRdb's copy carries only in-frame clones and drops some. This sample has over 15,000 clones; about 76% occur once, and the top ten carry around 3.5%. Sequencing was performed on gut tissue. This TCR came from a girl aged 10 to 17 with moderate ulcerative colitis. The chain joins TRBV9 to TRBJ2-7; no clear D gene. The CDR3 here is CASSAGYEQYF. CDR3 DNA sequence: TGTGCCAGCAGCGCTGGGTACGAGCAGTACTTC.